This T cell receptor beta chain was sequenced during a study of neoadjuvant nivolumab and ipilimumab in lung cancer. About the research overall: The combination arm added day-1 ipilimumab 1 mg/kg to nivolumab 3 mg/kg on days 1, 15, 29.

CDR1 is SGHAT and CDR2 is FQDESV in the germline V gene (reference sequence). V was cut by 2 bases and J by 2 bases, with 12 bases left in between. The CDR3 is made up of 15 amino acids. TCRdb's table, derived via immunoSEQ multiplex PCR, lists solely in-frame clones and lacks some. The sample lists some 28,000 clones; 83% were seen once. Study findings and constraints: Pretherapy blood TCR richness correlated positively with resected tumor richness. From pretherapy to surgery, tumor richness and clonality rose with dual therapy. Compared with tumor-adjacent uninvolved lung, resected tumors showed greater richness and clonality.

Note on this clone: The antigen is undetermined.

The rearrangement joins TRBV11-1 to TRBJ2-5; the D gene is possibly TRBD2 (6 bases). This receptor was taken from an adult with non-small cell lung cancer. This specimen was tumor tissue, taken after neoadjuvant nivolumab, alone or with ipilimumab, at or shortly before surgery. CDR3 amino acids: CASSLQEGRQETQYF. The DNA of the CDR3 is TGTGCCAGCAGCTTACAGGAGGGCAGGCAAGAGACCCAGTACTTC.